This TCR beta chain was captured by sequencing in a study of response to subunit inactivated influenza vaccine. Study-wide results and caveats: It was the authors' suggestion that each seasonal influenza vaccination recruits few new T cells.

MiXCR was run by TCRdb on the RT-PCR reads, yielding one entry per CDR3 protein. Among roughly 570,000 distinct CDR3 sequences listed, approximately 14% were seen once. The CDR3 totals 16 residues. Trimming left V 0 bases short and J 6 bases short, with 18 bases between. Germline V CDR1 and CDR2: LNHNV, YYDKDF (reference sequence). With regard to this clonotype: Its specificity is unknown.

The sequencing here drew on PBMCs from blood, taken about 11 days after vaccination. The chain has TRBV15 and TRBJ2-7; D tentatively reads TRBD1 or TRBD2 (6 bases each). This receptor was identified in a man aged 45-65 years who received an inactivated influenza vaccine. The CDR3 sequence: CATSRDWGATTGEQYF. For the CDR3, the DNA is TGTGCCACCAGCAGAGATTGGGGGGCAACCACAGGCGAGCAGTACTTC.